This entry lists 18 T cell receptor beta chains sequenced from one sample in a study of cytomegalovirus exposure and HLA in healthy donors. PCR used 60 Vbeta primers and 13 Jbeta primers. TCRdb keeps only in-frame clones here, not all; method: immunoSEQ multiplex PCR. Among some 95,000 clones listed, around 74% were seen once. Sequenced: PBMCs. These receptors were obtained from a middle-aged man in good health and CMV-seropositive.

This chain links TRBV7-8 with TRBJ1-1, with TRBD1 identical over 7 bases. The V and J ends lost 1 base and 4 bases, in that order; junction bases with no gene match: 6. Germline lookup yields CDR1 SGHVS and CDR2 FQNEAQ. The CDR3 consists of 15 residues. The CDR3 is CASSLVLDRATEAFF. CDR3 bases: TGTGCCAGCAGCTTAGTCTTAGACAGGGCCACTGAAGCTTTCTTT.

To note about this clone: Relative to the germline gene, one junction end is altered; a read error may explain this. CDR3 bases: TGTTCCAGCAGCTCCGGACTAGCGGAATACGAGCAGTACTTC. It encodes CSSSSGLAEYEQYF. This rearrangement joins TRBV7-9 to TRBJ2-7; 10 bases are shared with TRBD2. CDR3 length equals 14 residues. Germline CDR1 SEHNR, CDR2 FQNEAQ (reference sequence).

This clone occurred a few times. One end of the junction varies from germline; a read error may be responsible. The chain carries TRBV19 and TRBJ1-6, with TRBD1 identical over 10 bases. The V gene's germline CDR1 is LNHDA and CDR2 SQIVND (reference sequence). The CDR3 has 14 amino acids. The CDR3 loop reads CASSIDRGLSPLNF. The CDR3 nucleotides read TGTGCCAGTAGTATCGACAGGGGGCTTTCACCCCTCAACTTT.

This CDR3 is CASSFTGLRGTEAFF. The CDR3 DNA is TGCGCCAGCAGTTTTACAGGTTTGAGAGGCACTGAAGCTTTCTTT. The chain recombines TRBV5-1 with TRBJ1-1; a possible D gene is TRBD1 (5 bases). The CDR3 has 15 amino acids. V was trimmed by 5 bases and J by 4 bases, leaving 18 bases between them. The germline gives CDR1 SGHRS, CDR2 YFSETQ.

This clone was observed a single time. The DNA of the CDR3 is TGTGCCATCAGTGTTCTGGAGGGGGGCTACACCTTC. Its protein is CAISVLEGGYTF. This chain uses TRBV10-3 with TRBJ1-2; possible D gene TRBD1, 5 bases. Germline lookup yields CDR1 ENHRY and CDR2 SYGVKD. There are 12 residues in the CDR3. V lost 4 bases to trimming and J lost 8 bases, with 11 bases between them.

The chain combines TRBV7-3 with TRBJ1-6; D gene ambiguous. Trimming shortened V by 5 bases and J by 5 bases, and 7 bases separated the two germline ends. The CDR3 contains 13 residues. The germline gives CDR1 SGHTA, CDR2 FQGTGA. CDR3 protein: CASSPRDNSPLHF. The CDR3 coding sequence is TGTGCCAGCAGCCCGAGGGATAATTCACCCCTCCACTTT.

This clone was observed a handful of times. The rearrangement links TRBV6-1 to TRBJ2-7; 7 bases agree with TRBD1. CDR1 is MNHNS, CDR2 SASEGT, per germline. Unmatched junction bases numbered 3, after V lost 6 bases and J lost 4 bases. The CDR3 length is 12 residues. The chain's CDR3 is CASRPTGYEQYF. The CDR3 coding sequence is TGTGCCAGCAGGCCGACAGGGTACGAGCAGTACTTC.

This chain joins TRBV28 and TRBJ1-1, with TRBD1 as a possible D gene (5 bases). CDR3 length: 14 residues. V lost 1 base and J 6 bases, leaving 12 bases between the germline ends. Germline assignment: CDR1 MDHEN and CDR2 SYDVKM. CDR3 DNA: TGTGCCAGCAGTTTATTTGGGGGGAGAGCTGAAGCTTTCTTT. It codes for CASSLFGGRAEAFF.

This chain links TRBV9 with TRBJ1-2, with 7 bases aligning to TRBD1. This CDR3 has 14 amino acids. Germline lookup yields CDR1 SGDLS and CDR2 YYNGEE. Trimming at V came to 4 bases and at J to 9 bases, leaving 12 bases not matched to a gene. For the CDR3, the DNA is TGTGCCAGCAGCCACCTACAGGGGACGGCAAGCTACACCTTC. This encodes CASSHLQGTASYTF.

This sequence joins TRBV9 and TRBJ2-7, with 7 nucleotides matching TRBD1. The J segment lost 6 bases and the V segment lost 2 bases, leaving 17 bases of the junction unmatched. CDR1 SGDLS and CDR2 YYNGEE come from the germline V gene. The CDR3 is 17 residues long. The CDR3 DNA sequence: TGTGCCAGCAGCGTTGGGACAGATCCCTCCTCGGCCGGCGAGCAGTACTTC. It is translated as CASSVGTDPSSAGEQYF.

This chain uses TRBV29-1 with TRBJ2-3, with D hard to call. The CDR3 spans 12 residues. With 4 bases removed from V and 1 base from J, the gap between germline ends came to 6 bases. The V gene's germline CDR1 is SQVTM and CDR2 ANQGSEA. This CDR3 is CSVAVGTDTQYF. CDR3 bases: TGCAGCGTTGCGGTGGGCACAGATACGCAGTATTTT.

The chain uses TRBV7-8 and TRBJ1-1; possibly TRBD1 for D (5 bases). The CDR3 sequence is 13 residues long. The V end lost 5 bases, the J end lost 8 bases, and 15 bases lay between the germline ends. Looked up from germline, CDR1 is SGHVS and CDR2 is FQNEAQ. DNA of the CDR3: TGTGCCAGCAGCCCAGGGCGCCGGTGGGAAGCTTTCTTT. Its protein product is CASSPGRRWEAFF.

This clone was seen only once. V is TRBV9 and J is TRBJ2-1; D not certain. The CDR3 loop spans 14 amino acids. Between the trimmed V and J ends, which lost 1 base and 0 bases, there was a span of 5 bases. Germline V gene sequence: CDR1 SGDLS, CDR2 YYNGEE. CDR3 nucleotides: TGTGCCAGCAGCGTACTTAGCTCCTACAATGAGCAGTTCTTC. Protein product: CASSVLSSYNEQFF.

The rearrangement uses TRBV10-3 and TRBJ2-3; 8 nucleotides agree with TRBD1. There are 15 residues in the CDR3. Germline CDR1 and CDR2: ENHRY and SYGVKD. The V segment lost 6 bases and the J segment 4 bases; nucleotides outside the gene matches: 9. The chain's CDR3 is CAIRLDRGAADTQYF. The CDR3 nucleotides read TGTGCCATCAGACTAGACAGGGGTGCCGCAGATACGCAGTATTTT.

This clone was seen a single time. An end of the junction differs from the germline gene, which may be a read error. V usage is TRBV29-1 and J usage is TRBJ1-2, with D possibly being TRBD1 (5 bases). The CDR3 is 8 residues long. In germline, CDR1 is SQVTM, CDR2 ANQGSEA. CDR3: CSVDGGAF. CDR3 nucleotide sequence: TGCAGCGTTGATGGGGGGGCCTTC. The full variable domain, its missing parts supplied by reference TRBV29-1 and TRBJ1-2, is SAVISQKPSRDICQRGTSLTIQCQVDSQVTMMFWYRQQPGQSLTLIATANQGSEATYESGFVIDKFPISRPNLTFSTLTVSNMSPEDSSIYLCSVDGGAFGSGTRLTVV.

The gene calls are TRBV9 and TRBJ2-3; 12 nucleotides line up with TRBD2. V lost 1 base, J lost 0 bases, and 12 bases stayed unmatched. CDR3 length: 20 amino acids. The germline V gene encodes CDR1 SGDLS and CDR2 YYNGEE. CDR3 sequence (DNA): TGTGCCAGCAGCGTACACGGGGAACTAGCGGGGGGAACTAGCACAGATACGCAGTATTTT. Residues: CASSVHGELAGGTSTDTQYF. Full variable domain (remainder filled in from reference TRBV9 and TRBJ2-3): DSGVTQTPKHLITATGQRVTLRCSPRSGDLSVYWYQQSLDQGLQFLIQYYNGEERAKGNILERFSAQQFPDLHSELNLSSLELGDSALYFCASSVHGELAGGTSTDTQYFGPGTRLTVL.

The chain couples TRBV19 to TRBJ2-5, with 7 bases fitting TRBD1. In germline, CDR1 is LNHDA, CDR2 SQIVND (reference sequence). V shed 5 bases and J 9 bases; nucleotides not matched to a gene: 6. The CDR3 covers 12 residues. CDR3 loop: CASSFDRVAQYF. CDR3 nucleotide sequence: TGTGCCAGTAGTTTTGACAGGGTGGCCCAGTACTTC.

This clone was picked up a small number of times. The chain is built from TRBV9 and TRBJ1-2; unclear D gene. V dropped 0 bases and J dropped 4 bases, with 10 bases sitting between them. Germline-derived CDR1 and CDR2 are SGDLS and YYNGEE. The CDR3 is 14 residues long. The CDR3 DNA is TGTGCCAGCAGCGTAGATCGGACTGTCTATGGCTACACCTTC. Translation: CASSVDRTVYGYTF.